The entry that follows covers one T cell receptor beta chain sequence. No antigen is known for it. No base-level quality is on record; no much larger clone is a single base apart. Collaborating institutions collected whole blood in K2EDTA tubes following their own protocols. For TCRbeta analysis, collaborators shipped samples in one of three forms: frozen whole blood, isolated PBMCs, or DNA extracted from either of those sample types. V is shortened by 5 bases, J by 5 bases, and the region joining them spans 15 bases. Including the terminal cysteine and phenylalanine, the CDR3 comprises 13 residues. This entry keeps only the CDR3 DNA: 39 bases, framed from base 1. As encoded in the germline V gene (reference sequence), CDR1 is GTSNPN while CDR2 is SVGIG. TCRbeta CDR3 regions were amplified from genomic DNA by means of the immunoSEQ Assay, a bias-controlled multiplex PCR. Under the source paper's analysis protocol: The number of nucleated cells in each sample was estimated from the amplification of reference gene primers within the assay. Sequence reads were collapsed and filtered to measure the absolute abundance of every unique TCRbeta CDR3 rearrangement. For each sample, productive Simpson clonality was calculated by taking the square root of Simpson's diversity index across productive rearrangements. TCRdb re-hosts the immuneACCESS table, in-frame sequences only. Its copies lack some clones; in the studies checked, an unresolved V gene accounts for under half of them, and the cause for the rest is not known. V, J and clone size are those of that table, while D and trimming were read from the DNA. The sample table records under 300,000 clones; around 90% of these occur just once. The ten most abundant clones make up 2% to 2.5% of the sample.

The data stem from a study of blood T cell repertoires in COVID-19 (dated by TCRdb to 2020 to 2021). Turning to the overall study: The collaborator samples originated in the United States, Italy and Spain and spanned the acute and convalescent phases of COVID-19. The repertoires were released in a freely available public database intended as a resource for research on the immune response to SARS-CoV-2. The sample metadata nearly always contained a de-identified subject ID, COVID-19 status, age in years and sex. The prospective study material was composed of cDNA or gDNA derived from T cells, B-cell-depleted T cells, or PBMCs. The samples were drawn from the first 160 participants of the ongoing ImmuneRACE study and from under 1,500 subjects provided by 6 global collaborators. Deeply sampled blood TCRbeta repertoires from subjects exposed to, actively infected with, or recovered from COVID-19 were included in the dataset. HLA class I and class II types, where available, came from metadata supplied by the sample provider rather than from assay-based typing.

Study-wide findings and limitations: Clinical and demographic metadata were provided uncurated, with the amount varying by source and participant.

This clonotype was sampled from a man aged 45-65 years with acute or convalescent COVID-19. Sequenced sample: peripheral blood. This chain joins TRBV30 to TRBJ1-2; the D gene is not confidently resolved. The DNA is TGTGCCTGGTCGCCCGGGATCTTATATGGCTACACCTTC. Its protein product is CAWSPGILYGYTF.